The table lists the clone carrying this T cell receptor beta chain with a few counts. Data came from immunoSEQ multiplex PCR; TCRdb stores just in-frame clones and leaves some out. The sample includes approximately 180,000 clones, more than 75% seen only once; the top ten take less than 20%. Individuals drawn from around 24 US areas were roughly 18 to 95 years old. This specimen comes from a study of blood T cell repertoires in COVID-19. Sequencing used PBMCs or T cells enriched from blood (not recorded which). The TCR was taken from a woman in her forties or fifties with acute COVID-19.

The CDR3 sequence: CASSVGGTSPEKLFF. The CDR3, as DNA: TGTGCCAGCAGCGTAGGGGGGACATCTCCAGAAAAACTGTTTTTT. V gene TRBV9 combines with J gene TRBJ1-4; perhaps TRBD1 as D (6 bases). V lost 0 bases and J lost 8, with 14 bases in between. The CDR3 totals 15 residues. CDR1 is SGDLS, CDR2 YYNGEE, per germline.